This TCR beta chain was identified in a study of blood T cell repertoires in COVID-19. On the study more broadly: Donors in the United States, Italy and Spain gave samples during acute or convalescent COVID-19.

The authors' processing: Amplifying reference gene primers gave estimates of nucleated cell counts. Assay: immunoSEQ multiplex PCR; the TCRdb copy retains only in-frame clones and omits some. For V, J and clone size, that table is used; D and trimming come from the DNA. The sample comprises fewer than 200,000 clones, 70% to 90% of which are singletons, and 7.5% to 8% rests with the top ten. V shed 4 bases and J 8 bases; nucleotides not matched to a gene: 8. The CDR3 spans 15 residues. The germline V gene encodes CDR1 SGHNT and CDR2 YYREEE (reference sequence). Sequencing input: peripheral blood. This receptor was obtained from a man in his forties or fifties who had recovered from COVID-19. The chain uses TRBV5-4 and TRBJ2-1; 11 positions agree with TRBD1. The CDR3 region is CASSIRDRGMYEQFF. The CDR3 nucleotides are TGTGCCAGCAGCATCCGGGACAGGGGGATGTATGAGCAGTTCTTC. The variable domain in full, completed from reference TRBV5-4 and TRBJ2-1, reads ETGVTQSPTHLIKTRGQQVTLRCSSQSGHNTVSWYQQALGQGPQFIFQYYREEENGRGNFPPRFSGLQFPNYSSELNVNALELDDSALYLCASSIRDRGMYEQFFGPGTRLTVL.